Listed below are T cell receptor beta chains from one sample, sequenced in a study of OX40 agonist ivuxolimab in advanced cancers. Only in-frame clones appear in the TCRdb table, and some are missing; sequencing was by immunoSEQ multiplex PCR. The table has more than 45,000 clones, approximately 86% seen once. This specimen consisted of CD4+ or CD8+ T cells sorted from blood, obtained in a trial of the OX40 agonist ivuxolimab. These receptors came from an adult with an advanced solid tumor such as melanoma, head and neck, liver or kidney cancer. Both conserved end residues are part of each CDR3. D genes are given only for firm matches. Rows give clone size only sometimes, using once, few, many, or a class for an expanded clone.

TRBJ2-1 | . | . | TRBV9 | TGTGCCAGCGGCAAACAAACGGGAAGCAATGAGCAGTTCTTC | CASGKQTGSNEQFF
TRBJ2-7 | . | TRBD1 | TRBV30 | TGTGCCTGGAGTCTCCCCGGGACAGCTCACTACGAGCAGTACTTC | CAWSLPGTAHYEQYF
TRBJ1-1 | few | . | TRBV11-2 | TGTGCCAGCAGCCGCTGGGCGATCACTGAAGCTTTCTTT | CASSRWAITEAFF
TRBJ2-7 | . | . | TRBV5-6 | TGTGCCAGCAGGACGGGGGCAGGGTGGGTCGGCTACGAGCAGTACTTC | CASRTGAGWVGYEQYF
TRBJ2-7 | . | . | TRBV6-5 | TGTGCCAGCAGTTACGGGTCCGAGCAGTACTTC | CASSYGSEQYF
TRBJ1-4 | . | . | TRBV19 | TGTGCCAGTAGTAACCTGCCGGGCCCGACTAATGAAAAACTGTTTTTT | CASSNLPGPTNEKLFF
TRBJ1-6 | few | . | TRBV30 | TGTGCCTGGAGGGAAGGACTAGGGGGGTCACCCCTCCACTTT | CAWREGLGGSPLHF
TRBJ2-2 | . | . | TRBV9 | TGTGCCAGCAGGGGACACCAGAACACCGGGGAGCTGTTTTTT | CASRGHQNTGELFF
TRBJ1-3 | . | . | TRBV6-5 | TGTGCCAGCAGTTCTCTAAGGCTCTCTGGAAACACCATATATTTT | CASSSLRLSGNTIYF
TRBJ1-1 | . | TRBD1 | TRBV18 | TGTGCCAGCTCACCTAGTTCAGGGGGTGTCACTGAAGCTTTCTTT | CASSPSSGGVTEAFF
TRBJ1-2 | . | TRBD1 | TRBV5-5 | TGTGCCAGCAGCTTGGAACAGGGGGCGAGTTCCTTC | CASSLEQGASSF
TRBJ1-1 | . | . | TRBV2 | TGTGCCAGCAGTGAAGAGTCCGGATTCACTGAAGCTTTCTTT | CASSEESGFTEAFF
TRBJ1-1 | . | . | TRBV19 | TGTGCCAGTAGTATGGGACTGGGAGCGAACACTGAAGCTTTCTTT | CASSMGLGANTEAFF
TRBJ1-6 | few | . | TRBV7-9 | TGTGCCAGCAGCTTAGAAGGGGATTCACCCCTCCACTTT | CASSLEGDSPLHF
TRBJ1-1 | . | . | TRBV7-9 | TGTGCCAGCAGCCTTGCGAGTCGTTCCGCTCCGAACACTGAAGCTTTCTTT | CASSLASRSAPNTEAFF
TRBJ2-5 | . | . | TRBV5-1 | TGCGCCAGCAGAGGGGGAGAGACCCAGTACTTC | CASRGGETQYF
TRBJ1-2 | . | TRBD1 | TRBV7-2 | TGTGCCAGCAGCCCTTCGACAGGGGTGGGCGGCTACACCTTC | CASSPSTGVGGYTF
TRBJ1-6 | . | . | TRBV9 | TGTGCCAGCAGCGTCGCAGGGTCACCCCTCCACTTT | CASSVAGSPLHF
TRBJ1-5 | . | . | TRBV6-1 | TGTGCCAGCAGGGAAGGTCCCTTACATGGGCCGCGCAATCAGCCCCAGCATTTT | CASREGPLHGPRNQPQHF
TRBJ2-7 | few | . | TRBV4-1 | TGCGCCAGCAGCTTCGCCGGGACCGCGAGCTCCTACGAGCAGTACTTC | CASSFAGTASSYEQYF
TRBJ2-1 | once | . | TRBV19 | TGTGCCAGTACCGAAAAACTTAGCTCCTACAATGAGCAGTTCTTC | CASTEKLSSYNEQFF
TRBJ2-2 | . | . | TRBV19 | TGTGCCAGTATGCAGGGGTCTACCACCGGGGAGCTGTTTTTT | CASMQGSTTGELFF
TRBJ1-1 | . | . | TRBV10-3 | TGTGCCATCAGTGAGTTTCAAAGTGCGAACACTGAAGCTTTCTTT | CAISEFQSANTEAFF
TRBJ1-3 | . | . | TRBV7-2 | TGTGCCAGCAGCTTAGGGACAAGCGTAAACACCATATATTTT | CASSLGTSVNTIYF
TRBJ2-1 | . | . | TRBV18 | TGTGCCAGCTCACCACCGCCCGGCCCCTACAATGAGCAGTTCTTC | CASSPPPGPYNEQFF
TRBJ1-2 | . | . | TRBV18 | TGTGCCAGCTCACGCGAGGTCCAACCCCCGGGCTACACCTTC | CASSREVQPPGYTF
TRBJ2-7 | . | . | TRBV7-8 | TGTGCCAGCAGCCCCAGGCGGCAGTCAACCTACGAGCAGTACTTC | CASSPRRQSTYEQYF
TRBJ2-3 | . | . | TRBV4-1 | TGCGCCAGCAGCCTCTTACGATTACAGGGGGGACTATTTTTCACAGATACGCAGTATTTT | CASSLLRLQGGLFFTDTQYF
TRBJ2-7 | . | . | TRBV7-2 | TGTGCCAGCAGCCAGGTGGCCAACGAGCAGTACTTC | CASSQVANEQYF
TRBJ1-5 | . | TRBD1 | TRBV19 | TGTGCCAGCGCCCCGGGACAGGCGGGGGTGAGCAATCAGCCCCAGCATTTT | CASAPGQAGVSNQPQHF
TRBJ2-1 | . | TRBD1 | TRBV11-2 | TGTGCCAGCAGGAACCGAGGACAGGCATACAATGAGCAGTTCTTC | CASRNRGQAYNEQFF
TRBJ1-1 | . | . | TRBV6-6 | TGTGCCACCCGAAACATTAACAGGGACACTGAAGCTTTCTTT | CATRNINRDTEAFF
TRBJ2-1 | . | . | TRBV7-2 | TGTGCCAGCAGCTCCATCTTGTACGGCGGTGAGCAGTTCTTC | CASSSILYGGEQFF
TRBJ2-3 | . | . | TRBV7-6 | TGTGCCAGCAGCTTAGCGGTTACAGGGACAGATACGCAGTATTTT | CASSLAVTGTDTQYF
TRBJ2-2 | . | . | TRBV12-5 | TGTGCTAGTGGTTTGGTAGTGGCGGGTCACACCGGGGAGCTGTTTTTT | CASGLVVAGHTGELFF
TRBJ2-7 | . | TRBD1 | TRBV7-6 | TGTGCCAGCAGCTTAGCGCCGTCGACAGGGAACGAGCAGTACTTC | CASSLAPSTGNEQYF
TRBJ1-5 | . | . | TRBV29-1 | TGCAGCGTTGAGACAGACAGCAATCAGCCCCAGCATTTT | CSVETDSNQPQHF
TRBJ1-2 | . | TRBD1 | TRBV4-2 | TGTGCCAGCAGCCAAGGTGACAGGGGTTCCTATGGCTACACCTTC | CASSQGDRGSYGYTF
TRBJ2-3 | . | . | TRBV7-2 | TGTGCCAGCAGCTTAACCCAGGCTAGCACAGATACGCAGTATTTT | CASSLTQASTDTQYF